The subject of this entry is one T cell receptor beta chain. Per the original methods: Amplifying reference gene primers gave estimates of nucleated cell counts. Measured with immunoSEQ multiplex PCR; TCRdb has only the in-frame clones, and not every one. Clone size and the V and J calls come from that table; the DNA yielded D and trimming. The table shows about 130,000 clones, with roughly 80% occurring only once. The sample comes from a study of blood T cell repertoires in COVID-19. At the level of the study: The United States, Italy and Spain supplied acute and convalescent COVID-19 samples. In each case, the material was cDNA or gDNA derived from T cells, B-cell-depleted T cells, or PBMCs.

The CDR3 sequence is 14 residues long. The junction had 9 bases not matched to a gene; V was cut back by 5 bases and J by 6 bases. CDR1 is MNHEY and CDR2 is SVGAGI in the germline V gene. Sequencing used peripheral blood. V usage is TRBV6-5 and J usage is TRBJ1-2; TRBD1 matches at 7 bases. The source is a woman between 50 and 59 years old with acute or convalescent COVID-19. The CDR3 region is CASSPRQGLNGYTF. The CDR3 coding sequence is TGTGCCAGCAGTCCCCGACAGGGACTTAATGGCTACACCTTC.